This TCR beta chain was captured by sequencing in a study of shared clonotypes between healthy human individuals. About this clone: The antigen is not known.

It was CD45RO-negative cells, positively selected for CCR7, that made up naive CD8 cells, with terminally differentiated effector memory CD45RA+ cells excluded. At the deep level, the assay was run. Over several immunoSEQ plates, each subset's genomic DNA was distributed in even portions. Here immunoSEQ multiplex PCR was the method, and the copy in TCRdb shows in-frame clones only, minus some. This table has roughly 2.1 million clones, 85% to 95% appearing once. Notes on the study in general: Clonotypes shared by all four sorted-subset donors had higher generation probabilities than non-shared clonotypes. Investigators collected only blood, and repertoires in tissues likely differ.

Trimming left V 3 bases short and J 6 bases short, with 12 bases between. The CDR3 totals 13 residues. CDR1 and CDR2 (germline): LNHDA, SQIVND (reference sequence). The sequencing sample was made of naive CD8+ T cells from PBMCs. The rearrangement joins TRBV19 to TRBJ2-7, with a possible D match to TRBD1 (6 bases). This clonotype originated in a man aged 18-30 years in good health. Some clones in this sample may be carry-over from other donors' samples. This CDR3 is CASSMWQGSEQYF. Written as DNA, the CDR3 is TGTGCCAGTAGTATGTGGCAGGGGAGCGAGCAGTACTTC.